These T cell receptor beta chains were read from a single sample in a study of T cell responses to AZD1222 COVID-19 vaccine. Measured with immunoSEQ multiplex PCR; TCRdb has only the in-frame clones, and not every one. This table holds about 100,000 clones, about 87% found once. The source material was peripheral blood, sampled on day 0 of AZD1222 vaccination. These receptors were obtained from an adult in good health. Each CDR3 is given with its conserved first and last residue. A D gene is named only where the DNA matches it firmly. A clone size is listed for some rows: how often the clone was seen (once, few, many), or a class if it is expanded.

v_gene	abundance	j_gene	d_gene	CDR3nt	CDR3aa
TRBV9	-	TRBJ2-2	-	TGTGCCAGCAGCGTAGGGACTCAGAACACCGGGGAGCTGTTTTTT	CASSVGTQNTGELFF
TRBV28	-	TRBJ2-5	-	TGTGCCAGCAGTTTTGGAGGGGCGTTTGGAGAGACCCAGTACTTC	CASSFGGAFGETQYF
TRBV12-3/TRBV12-4	-	TRBJ1-2	-	TGTGCCAGCAGTTTTTCCGTGATCTATGGCTACACCTTC	CASSFSVIYGYTF
TRBV5-3	-	TRBJ1-3	-	TGTGCCAGAAGCTTCTCGACAGTCGACCTCCTCGGAAACACCATATATTTT	CARSFSTVDLLGNTIYF
TRBV5-1	-	TRBJ2-7	-	TGCGCCAGCAGCTTGGCGGGACAAAGTAAGCAGTACTTC	CASSLAGQSKQYF
TRBV2	-	TRBJ2-3	-	TGTGCCAGCAGCGCCGCGGAGGGCAACACAGATACGCAGTATTTT	CASSAAEGNTDTQYF
TRBV5-1	-	TRBJ2-2	TRBD1	TGCGCCAGCAGCAACCGACAGGGTGGGTCCGGGGAGCTGTTTTTT	CASSNRQGGSGELFF
TRBV5-4	-	TRBJ2-2	-	TGTGCCAGCAGCACGAGGAGCGGAGCCAACACCGGGGAGCTGTTTTTT	CASSTRSGANTGELFF
TRBV5-1	-	TRBJ1-1	TRBD1	TGCGCCAGCAGAGAACAGGGGTACACTGAAGCTTTCTTT	CASREQGYTEAFF
TRBV6-5	-	TRBJ1-1	-	TGTGCCAGCAACCAAGGGGGGGGAGGCACTGAAGCTTTCTTT	CASNQGGGGTEAFF
TRBV6-5	-	TRBJ2-5	-	TGTGCCAGCAGTAGACTGGCCTCCCAAGAGACCCAGTACTTC	CASSRLASQETQYF
TRBV19	-	TRBJ2-3	-	TGTGCCAGTAGTCCTCGTCAGGACAGATACACAGATACGCAGTATTTT	CASSPRQDRYTDTQYF
TRBV7-9	-	TRBJ1-5	-	TGTGCCAGCAGCTTGGGACTCAGAGAGGGCAATCAGCCCCAGCATTTT	CASSLGLREGNQPQHF
TRBV15	-	TRBJ1-1	TRBD1	TGTGCCACCAGCAGAGATAACAGGGGAAACACTGAAGCTTTCTTT	CATSRDNRGNTEAFF
TRBV5-4	-	TRBJ2-7	-	TGTGCCAGCAGCTTGCGGGGGTACGAGCAGTACTTC	CASSLRGYEQYF
TRBV19	-	TRBJ2-3	TRBD2	TGTGCCAGTAAACCCCAGCGGGAGATCTCAGATACGCAGTATTTT	CASKPQREISDTQYF
TRBV5-1	-	TRBJ1-5	-	TGCGCCAGCAGCTTGGCGTCAGGGGTGGGTCAGCCCCAGCATTTT	CASSLASGVGQPQHF
TRBV19	once	TRBJ2-3	TRBD2	TGTGCCAGTAAAAGCGGGGGGCTTTCGGATACGCAGTATTTT	CASKSGGLSDTQYF
TRBV19	-	TRBJ2-5	-	TGTGCCAGTAGTAGCGGGACTGTCTTGACGGAGACCCAGTACTTC	CASSSGTVLTETQYF
TRBV11-2	-	TRBJ2-7	-	TGTGCCAGCAGCTTCTCTAGGAAGTACGAGCAGTACTTC	CASSFSRKYEQYF
TRBV5-1	-	TRBJ2-2	-	TGCGCCAGCAGCCTGGAGTTTGGGGAGCTGTTTTTT	CASSLEFGELFF
TRBV7-9	-	TRBJ1-1	-	TGTGCCAGCAGCTTAAAGGCCCAGAACACTGAAGCTTTCTTT	CASSLKAQNTEAFF
TRBV9	once	TRBJ1-6	TRBD1	TGTGCCAGCAGCAGCGGAGAGGGGACAGGGTCTCTCCCCCTCCACTTT	CASSSGEGTGSLPLHF
TRBV19	-	TRBJ2-5	TRBD2	TGTGCCAGTAGTATCCAGGGCGGGGGAGAGACCCAGTACTTC	CASSIQGGGETQYF
TRBV12-5	-	TRBJ2-7	-	TGTGCTAGTGGTTTGGGCTACGAGCAGTACTTC	CASGLGYEQYF
TRBV7-3	-	TRBJ2-5	-	TGTGCCAGCAGCACCCAAGGGGCAAGGCTAGGATCGGCGGAGACCCAGTACTTC	CASSTQGARLGSAETQYF
TRBV7-9	-	TRBJ1-2	-	TGTGCCAGCAGCTTGGAAGTCCATGGCTACACCTTC	CASSLEVHGYTF
TRBV18	-	TRBJ2-2	-	TGTGCCAGCTCACCACCGTCTCAGGGGAACACCGGGGAGCTGTTTTTT	CASSPPSQGNTGELFF
TRBV5-1	-	TRBJ1-2	-	TGCGCCAGCAGCTTCGGATCACGTCAGGGGCTTGCTGGCTACACCTTC	CASSFGSRQGLAGYTF
TRBV11-2	-	TRBJ1-6	-	TGTGCCAGCAGCTTACCGGGATCCTATAATTCACCCCTCCACTTT	CASSLPGSYNSPLHF
TRBV11-2	-	TRBJ1-1	TRBD1	TGTGCCAGCAGCTCCGGACAGGTTCTGATTATGACTGAAGCTTTCTTT	CASSSGQVLIMTEAFF
TRBV27	-	TRBJ1-2	-	TGTGCCAGCAGTTTACATGGAGGTCTCTATGGCTACACCTTC	CASSLHGGLYGYTF
TRBV7-9	-	TRBJ1-1	-	TGTGCCAGCAGCCTAAGCGGACAGCTAGGGACTGAAGCTTTCTTT	CASSLSGQLGTEAFF
TRBV7-2	-	TRBJ1-2	-	TGTGCCAGCAGCTTACAGACAGAAGGCTATGGCTACACCTTC	CASSLQTEGYGYTF
TRBV3-1/TRBV3-2	-	TRBJ2-2	TRBD2	TGTGCCAGCAGCCAATACGCGGGGGGGTACACCGGGGAGCTGTTTTTT	CASSQYAGGYTGELFF
TRBV6-5	-	TRBJ2-7	TRBD1	TGTGCCAGCAGTTCCGGGACAGGGTTCTACGAGCAGTACTTC	CASSSGTGFYEQYF
TRBV5-1	-	TRBJ2-5	-	TGCGCCAGCAGCTTGGGACTAGTGGAGAACCAAGAGACCCAGTACTTC	CASSLGLVENQETQYF
TRBV29-1	-	TRBJ2-3	TRBD1	TGCAGCGACCAGGGGGTGGCTAGCACAGATACACAGTATTTT	CSDQGVASTDTQYF
TRBV11-1	-	TRBJ2-1	-	TGTGCCAGCAGCTTAGCTAGGAGCTCCTACAATGAGCAGTTCTTC	CASSLARSSYNEQFF
TRBV12-5	-	TRBJ1-1	-	TGTGCTAGTGGCAAGGGACACCAGGGCACTGAAGCTTTCTTT	CASGKGHQGTEAFF
TRBV4-1	-	TRBJ1-5	-	TGCGCCAGCAGTCTGGACAGAAATCAGCCCCAGCATTTT	CASSLDRNQPQHF
TRBV21-1	once	TRBJ2-5	-	TGTGCCAGCAGCAACCCGGGACTAGCGGGAGCGGAGACCCAGTACTTC	CASSNPGLAGAETQYF
TRBV29-1	-	TRBJ2-1	TRBD2	TGCAGCGTTGGTAGGGGGGTAGCGGGAGTAAGTAATGAGCAGTTCTTC	CSVGRGVAGVSNEQFF
TRBV6-5	-	TRBJ1-5	-	TGTGCCAGCAGTCTTGTGGGGCTAAGCAATCAGCCCCAGCATTTT	CASSLVGLSNQPQHF
TRBV10-3	-	TRBJ2-7	-	TGTGCCATCACCGGAGGCGGGGAGGACAGGGGACTAGTAAAGCAGTACTTC	CAITGGGEDRGLVKQYF
TRBV5-1	-	TRBJ2-7	TRBD1	TGCGCCAGCAGCTTCACAGGGGAATCGGCCTACGAGCAGTACTTC	CASSFTGESAYEQYF
TRBV24-1	-	TRBJ2-5	-	TGTGCCACCAGTGAGCGCCGTCCCCACTTAGGCGGCCAAGAGACCCAGTACTTC	CATSERRPHLGGQETQYF
TRBV7-9	few	TRBJ1-1	-	TGTGCCAGCAGCCCCGGACTGAGGAACACTGAAGCTTTCTTT	CASSPGLRNTEAFF
TRBV3-1/TRBV3-2	-	TRBJ1-2	-	TGTGCCAGCAGCCCCAATATACAGGGACCCCAGCGGAACTACTTC	CASSPNIQGPQRNYF
TRBV7-6	-	TRBJ2-1	TRBD1	TGTGCCAGCAGCTCGCGACAGGGGATGGCCATTGAGCAGTTCTTC	CASSSRQGMAIEQFF
TRBV14	-	TRBJ1-2	-	TGTGCCAGCAGCCAAGTAGTCACGGGCTATGGCTACACCTTC	CASSQVVTGYGYTF
TRBV5-1	-	TRBJ2-4	-	TGCGCCAGCAGCTTCGATGGGCGAAGGGAAGGCATTCAGTACTTC	CASSFDGRREGIQYF
TRBV9	-	TRBJ2-4	-	TGTGCCAGCAGCGTAGGAGGGACCAAAAACATTCAGTACTTC	CASSVGGTKNIQYF
TRBV7-2	-	TRBJ2-3	-	TGTGCCAGCAGGGATGGAGATACGCAGTATTTT	CASRDGDTQYF
TRBV28	-	TRBJ2-1	-	TGTGCCAGCAGTTTCCCGTCCGGGTCGGGACGCGTGGGTAATGAGCAGTTCTTC	CASSFPSGSGRVGNEQFF